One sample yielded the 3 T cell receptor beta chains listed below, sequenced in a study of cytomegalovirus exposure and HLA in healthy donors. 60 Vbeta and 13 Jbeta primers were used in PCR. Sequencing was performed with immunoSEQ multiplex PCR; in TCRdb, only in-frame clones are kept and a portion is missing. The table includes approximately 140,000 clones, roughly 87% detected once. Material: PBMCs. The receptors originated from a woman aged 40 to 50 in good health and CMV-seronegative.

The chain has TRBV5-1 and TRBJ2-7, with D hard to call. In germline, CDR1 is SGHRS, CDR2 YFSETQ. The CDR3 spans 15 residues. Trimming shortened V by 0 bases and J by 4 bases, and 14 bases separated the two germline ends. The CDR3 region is CASSLDRWSLYEQYF. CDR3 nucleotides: TGCGCCAGCAGCTTGGATCGATGGTCTCTATACGAGCAGTACTTC.

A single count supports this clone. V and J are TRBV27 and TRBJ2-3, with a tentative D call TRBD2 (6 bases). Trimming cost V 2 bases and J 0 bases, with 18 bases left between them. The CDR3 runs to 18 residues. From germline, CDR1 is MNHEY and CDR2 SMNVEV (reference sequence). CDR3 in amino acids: CASSLPLTGLPSTDTQYF. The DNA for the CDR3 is TGTGCCAGCAGTTTACCGCTTACCGGACTACCGAGCACAGATACGCAGTATTTT.

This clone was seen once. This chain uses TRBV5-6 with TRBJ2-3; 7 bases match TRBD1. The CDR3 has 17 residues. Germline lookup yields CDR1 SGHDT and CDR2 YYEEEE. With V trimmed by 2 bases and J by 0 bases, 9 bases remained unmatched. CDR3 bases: TGTGCCAGCAGCTTAAATCTGGACAGGACTAGCACAGATACGCAGTATTTT. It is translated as CASSLNLDRTSTDTQYF. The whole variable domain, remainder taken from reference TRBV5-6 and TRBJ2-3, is DAGVTQSPTHLIKTRGQQVTLRCSPKSGHDTVSWYQQALGQGPQFIFQYYEEEERQRGNFPDRFSGHQFPNYSSELNVNALLLGDSALYLCASSLNLDRTSTDTQYFGPGTRLTVL.